The 3 T cell receptor beta chains below were found in one sample sequenced in a study of early T cells in non-severe SARS-CoV-2 infection. TCRdb recomputed calls from the 5' RACE reads with MiXCR, one row per CDR3 protein. The data hold 45,000 to 55,000 distinct CDR3 sequences, with more than 9% observed a single time. The specimen sequenced was whole blood. The receptors shown here come from an adult who was a healthcare worker with PCR-confirmed SARS-CoV-2 infection or an uninfected control (not recorded which).

This clonotype was seen ten or more times. J is TRBJ2-7 and V is TRBV4-1; D perhaps matches TRBD1 (6 bases). The germline V gene has CDR1 MGHRA and CDR2 YSYEKL. The CDR3 extends over 14 amino acids. V gave up 2 bases and J gave up 3 bases, with 11 bases separating them. The CDR3: CASSQWDTHYEQYF. The CDR3 nucleotides are TGCGCCAGCAGCCAATGGGACACCCACTACGAGCAGTACTTC.

This clonotype was seen at least ten times. This chain connects TRBV10-3 to TRBJ2-7; D ambiguous. The CDR3 length is 13 residues. CDR1 is ENHRY, CDR2 SYGVKD, per germline. V lost 4 bases and J lost 3, with 10 bases in between. The CDR3 region has the DNA TGTGCCATCAGTGGGAAGGGTGACTACGAGCAGTACTTC. Protein product: CAISGKGDYEQYF.

This chain connects TRBV12-3 or TRBV12-4 to TRBJ1-2, with 7 bases that match TRBD1. The junction had 6 bases not matched to a gene; V was cut back by 3 bases and J by 5 bases. The CDR3 length is 14 residues. The CDR3 loop is CASSFGTVSYGYTF. Written as DNA, the CDR3 is TGTGCCAGCAGTTTCGGGACAGTATCTTATGGCTACACCTTC.